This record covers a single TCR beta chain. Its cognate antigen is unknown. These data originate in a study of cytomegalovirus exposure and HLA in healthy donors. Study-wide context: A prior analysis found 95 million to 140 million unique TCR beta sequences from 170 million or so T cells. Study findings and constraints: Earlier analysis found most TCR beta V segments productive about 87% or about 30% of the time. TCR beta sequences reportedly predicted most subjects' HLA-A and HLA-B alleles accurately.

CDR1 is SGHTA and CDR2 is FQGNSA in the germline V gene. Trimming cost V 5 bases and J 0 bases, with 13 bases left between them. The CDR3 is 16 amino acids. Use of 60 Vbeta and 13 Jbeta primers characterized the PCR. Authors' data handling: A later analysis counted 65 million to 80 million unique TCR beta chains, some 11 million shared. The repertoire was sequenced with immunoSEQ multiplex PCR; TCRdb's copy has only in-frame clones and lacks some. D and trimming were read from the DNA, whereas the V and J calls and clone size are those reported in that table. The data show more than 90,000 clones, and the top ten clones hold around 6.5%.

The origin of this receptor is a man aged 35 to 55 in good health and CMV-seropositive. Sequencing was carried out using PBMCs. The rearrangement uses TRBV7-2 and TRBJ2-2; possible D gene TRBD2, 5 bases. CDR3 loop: CASSIQRSANTGELFF. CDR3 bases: TGTGCCAGCAGCATTCAGCGGAGCGCGAACACCGGGGAGCTGTTTTTT.